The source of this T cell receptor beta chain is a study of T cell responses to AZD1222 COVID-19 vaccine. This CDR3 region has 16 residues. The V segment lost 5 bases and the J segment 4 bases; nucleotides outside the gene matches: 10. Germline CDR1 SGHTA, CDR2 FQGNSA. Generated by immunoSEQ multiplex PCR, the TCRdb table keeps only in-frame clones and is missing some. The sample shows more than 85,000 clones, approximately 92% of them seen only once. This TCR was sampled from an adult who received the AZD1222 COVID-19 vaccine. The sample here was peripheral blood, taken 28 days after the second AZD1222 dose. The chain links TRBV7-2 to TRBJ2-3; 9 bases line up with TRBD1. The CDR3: CASSAPGTGWADTQYF. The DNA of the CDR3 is TGTGCCAGCAGCGCACCCGGGACAGGGTGGGCAGATACGCAGTATTTT.